This TCR beta chain was sequenced for a study of cytomegalovirus exposure and HLA in healthy donors. V was cut by 5 bases and J by 0 bases, with 11 bases left in between. CDR1 is MNHEY and CDR2 is SVGAGI in the germline V gene. CDR3 length equals 15 residues. Use of 60 Vbeta and 13 Jbeta primers characterized the PCR. Measured with immunoSEQ multiplex PCR; TCRdb has only the in-frame clones, and not every one. The data show some 120,000 clones, over 60% seen once. The material sequenced was PBMCs. This TCR was sampled from a man aged 30-40 years in good health and CMV-seropositive. The gene calls are TRBV6-5 and TRBJ1-5; possible D gene TRBD1, 5 bases. CDR3 coding DNA: TGTGCCAGCAGTCGCACAGGAATTAGCAATCAGCCCCAGCATTTT. This gives the protein CASSRTGISNQPQHF.